Included here is one T cell receptor beta chain sequence, with context. No antigen is known for it. These data come from a study of blood T cells in healthy people across ages. Study-wide results and caveats: The long-lived group displayed more naive CD4+ cells, plus higher diversity, than the aged donors did. Per million T cells, the diversity of TCR beta decreased roughly linearly as age advanced.

Through a sample-barcoded 5' primer and a J-beta primer mix, a second PCR was run for roughly 6 to 11 cycles. The template-switch adaptor, which had 12 random nucleotides, put a tag on each cDNA molecule. Using its own MiXCR run on the 5' RACE reads, TCRdb lists one record per CDR3 protein. The sample includes about 640,000 distinct CDR3 sequences, under 65% of them seen just once. CDR3 length: 12 residues. Germline V lookup: CDR1 SEHNR, CDR2 FQNEAQ (reference sequence). The gene calls are TRBV7-9 and TRBJ2-5; TRBD1 is a possible D gene (6 bases). The J call is uncertain, as TRBJ2-7 better fits the DNA end. The sequence came from a man aged 60 to 75 in good health. Sequenced sample: blood. The CDR3 sequence is CASGDTNYEQYF. CDR3 DNA sequence: TGTGCCAGCGGGGACACAAACTACGAGCAGTACTTC.